These 28 T cell receptor beta chains share one sample of origin, sequenced in a study of CD8+CD57+ T cells in acquired aplastic anemia. It was genomic DNA that served as the template for profiling TCR beta VDJ and CDR3. In TCRdb, the reads were re-called with MiXCR into one record per CDR3 protein. Among about 220,000 distinct CDR3 sequences listed, almost 35% were seen once. Material for sequencing was sorted CD4+, CD8+, or CD8+CD57+ T cells (not recorded which) from PBMCs. The receptor set was obtained from a human donor in good health, serving as a control.

This rearrangement joins TRBV20-1 to TRBJ1-2; tentatively, D is TRBD1 (5 bases). The CDR3 is made up of 13 amino acids. The germline CDR1 and CDR2 sequences are DFQATT and SNEGSKA (reference sequence). Between the trimmed V and J ends, which lost 5 bases and 4 bases, there was a span of 14 bases. The CDR3: CSAVGGSLYGYTF. The CDR3 DNA reads as TGCAGTGCTGTGGGGGGGAGCCTCTATGGCTACACCTTC.

The table lists this clonotype with many counts. This chain joins TRBV29-1 and TRBJ2-2, with 8 positions matching TRBD2. The CDR3 has 14 amino acids. Germline lookup yields CDR1 SQVTM and CDR2 ANQGSEA. The J segment lost 8 bases and the V segment lost 6 bases, leaving 11 bases of the junction unmatched. The CDR3 is CSVQTSGLAGELFF. The CDR3 DNA sequence: TGCAGCGTGCAAACTAGCGGCCTTGCAGGGGAGCTGTTTTTT.

This clonotype was recorded at least ten times. The rearrangement joins TRBV10-3 to TRBJ1-2; 8 bases fit TRBD1. The CDR3 contains 14 residues. Germline V gene lookup returns CDR1 ENHRY and CDR2 SYGVKD. The J segment lost 2 bases and the V segment lost 6 bases, leaving 5 bases of the junction unmatched. The CDR3 nucleotides are TGTGCCATCAGCCAGGGGGCGCGGAACTATGGCTACACCTTC. It specifies CAISQGARNYGYTF.

V is TRBV25-1 and J is TRBJ2-1, with a weak D call TRBD1 (5 bases). This CDR3 contains 11 residues. Germline loops: CDR1 MGHDK, CDR2 SYGVNS. The V end was cut by 7 bases, the J end by 11 bases, with 12 bases between. CDR3 sequence reads: CASTLGQQQFF. CDR3 DNA: TGTGCCAGCACTCTAGGACAACAGCAGTTCTTC.

Ten or more counts support this clonotype. The chain carries TRBV5-1 and TRBJ2-7; 8 nucleotides agree with TRBD2. V shed 1 base and J 5 bases; nucleotides not matched to a gene: 8. CDR1 and CDR2 (germline): SGHRS, YFSETQ. The CDR3 length is 15 residues. The CDR3 region is CASSLRPGLGDEQYF. The CDR3 bases are TGCGCCAGCAGCTTGAGACCGGGACTAGGCGACGAGCAGTACTTC.

This clonotype has a count of ten or more. The chain recombines TRBV20-1 with TRBJ2-3; the D call may be TRBD1 or TRBD2 (5 bases each). V lost 4 bases, J lost 2 bases, and 16 bases lay in between. This CDR3 has 15 amino acids. Germline V gene sequence: CDR1 DFQATT, CDR2 SNEGSKA (reference sequence). The CDR3 protein is CSATPLSGTTDTQYF. The CDR3 coding sequence is TGCAGTGCTACGCCTCTTTCTGGGACCACAGATACGCAGTATTTT.

This clonotype was seen more than once but under ten times. The chain recombines TRBV19 with TRBJ1-5; 10 bases are shared with TRBD1. The CDR3 totals 18 residues. The trim removed 2 bases at V and 2 bases at J, leaving 9 bases unmatched. CDR1 and CDR2 (germline): LNHDA, SQIVND (reference sequence). CDR3 protein: CASSIPGQGRRGNQPQHF. The CDR3 bases are TGTGCCAGTAGTATACCGGGACAGGGGCGCAGGGGCAATCAGCCCCAGCATTTT.

This clonotype appeared many times. The chain's CDR3 is CATSRDSSTNEKLFF. CDR3 coding DNA: TGTGCCACCAGCAGAGACAGTTCAACTAATGAAAAACTGTTTTTT. The chain uses TRBV15 and TRBJ1-4; D is uncertain. V was clipped by 0 bases and J by 0 bases, with 5 bases between them. The CDR3 spans 15 residues. Germline V lookup: CDR1 LNHNV, CDR2 YYDKDF (reference sequence).

This clonotype was seen ten or more times. The gene calls are TRBV19 and TRBJ1-1, with a weak D call TRBD1 (5 bases). Germline V lookup: CDR1 LNHDA, CDR2 SQIVND (reference sequence). V lost 6 bases to trimming and J lost 0 bases, with 11 bases between them. This CDR3 spans 14 amino acids. CDR3 residues: CASRDSRMNTEAFF. CDR3 in DNA: TGTGCCAGTAGAGACAGCCGCATGAACACTGAAGCTTTCTTT.

This clonotype was detected ten times or more. V usage is TRBV29-1 and J usage is TRBJ2-3, with 10 bases that match TRBD2. CDR1 is SQVTM, CDR2 ANQGSEA, per germline. V lost 7 bases to trimming and J lost 3 bases; unmatched junction nucleotides: 7. The CDR3 contains 14 residues. The CDR3 sequence is CSAGAGGGTDTQYF. The CDR3 DNA reads as TGCAGCGCAGGAGCGGGGGGGGGTACAGATACGCAGTATTTT.

This clonotype showed up many times. This rearrangement joins TRBV5-1 to TRBJ1-1; D is undetermined. With 4 bases removed from V and 3 bases from J, the gap between germline ends came to 13 bases. The V gene's germline CDR1 is SGHRS and CDR2 YFSETQ. This CDR3 is 14 amino acids long. CDR3 residues: CASSLATGDTEAFF. CDR3 in DNA: TGCGCCAGCAGCCTGGCAACCGGGGACACTGAAGCTTTCTTT.

The table lists this clonotype with many counts. The chain uses TRBV5-1 and TRBJ1-5; TRBD1 aligns across 7 bases. V was pared by 4 bases and J by 3 bases, with 4 bases of the junction left unmatched. The CDR3 contains 14 residues. Germline-derived CDR1 and CDR2 are SGHRS and YFSETQ. DNA of the CDR3: TGCGCCAGCAGCCCGACAGGGTACAATCAGCCCCAGCATTTT. It encodes CASSPTGYNQPQHF. Full variable domain (rest looked up from reference TRBV5-1 and TRBJ1-5): KAGVTQTPRYLIKTRGQQVTLSCSPISGHRSVSWYQQTPGQGLQFLFEYFSETQRNKGNFPGRFSGRQFSNSRSEMNVSTLELGDSALYLCASSPTGYNQPQHFGDGTRLSIL.

There are many counts of this clonotype. This chain links TRBV10-3 with TRBJ2-3, with 11 bases lining up with TRBD2. Germline V gene sequence: CDR1 ENHRY, CDR2 SYGVKD. V trimming: 6 bases; J trimming: 0 bases; junction bases outside the gene matches: 5. This CDR3 is 16 amino acids long. CDR3 residues: CAISISGRGSTDTQYF. The CDR3, as DNA: TGTGCCATCAGCATTAGCGGGAGGGGTAGCACAGATACGCAGTATTTT.

There are a few counts of this clonotype. The chain links TRBV4-1 to TRBJ1-2, with D maybe TRBD1 (5 bases). The CDR3 length is 15 residues. Per the germline V gene, CDR1 is MGHRA and CDR2 is YSYEKL. The V end was cut by 0 bases, the J end by 7 bases, with 15 bases between. CDR3 residues: CASSQEEARVVGYTF. CDR3 nucleotides: TGCGCCAGCAGCCAAGAGGAGGCCAGGGTGGTTGGCTACACCTTC.

This chain uses TRBV20-1 with TRBJ2-7; 12 bases align to TRBD2. V was clipped by 1 base and J by 2 bases; unmatched bases: 3. The germline V gene has CDR1 DFQATT and CDR2 SNEGSKA (reference sequence). The CDR3 is 15 residues long. The CDR3 here is CSARGGLAGTYEQYF. Written as DNA, the CDR3 is TGCAGTGCTAGAGGGGGACTAGCGGGTACCTACGAGCAGTACTTC.

The chain recombines TRBV5-1 with TRBJ2-7; the match to TRBD2 covers 10 bases. The J call may be mistaken, given a closer DNA end match to TRBJ2-1. This CDR3 spans 15 amino acids. From germline, CDR1 is SGHRS and CDR2 YFSETQ. CDR3 residues: CASSVTSGDYNEQFF. The CDR3 DNA reads TGCGCCAGCAGCGTCACTAGCGGGGATTACAATGAGCAGTTCTTC.

The rearrangement links TRBV7-4 to TRBJ2-7, with 10 bases identical to TRBD2. Germline assignment: CDR1 SGHVT and CDR2 SQSDAQ. The CDR3 has 13 amino acids. The ends lost 5 bases at V and 7 bases at J; junction bases unmatched: 5. CDR3 nucleotides: TGTGCCAGCAGCCCCAGCGGGGGGGAAGAGCAGTACTTC. This codes for CASSPSGGEEQYF. Full variable domain (rest looked up from reference TRBV7-4 and TRBJ2-7): GAGVSQSPRYKVAKRGRDVALRCDSISGHVTLYWYRQTLGQGSEVLTYSQSDAQRDKSGRPSGRFSAERPERSVSTLKIQRTEQGDSAVYLCASSPSGGEEQYFGPGTRLTVT.

To note about this clonotype: A much larger clone lies a single base off, so this may be a read error. This chain uses TRBV11-2 with TRBJ2-7, with 7 bases that match TRBD2. Losses at the gene ends were 6 bases for V and 4 bases for J; bases not matched to a gene: 12. The CDR3 is 15 amino acids. In germline, CDR1 is SGHAT, CDR2 FQNNGV. CDR3 loop: CASRRTEGLLYEQYF. CDR3 sequence (DNA): TGTGCCAGCAGGAGAACGGAGGGACTACTTTACGAGCAGTACTTC.

The chain links TRBV12-3 or TRBV12-4 to TRBJ2-2, with D possibly being TRBD1 or TRBD2 (5 bases each). The CDR3 extends over 13 amino acids. V lost 3 bases, J lost 8 bases, and 10 bases lay in between. The CDR3 nucleotides read TGTGCCAGCAGTTTCTCGGGACCTGGGGAGCTGTTTTTT. Amino acids: CASSFSGPGELFF.

This clonotype was seen repeatedly, ten times or more. The chain combines TRBV5-8 with TRBJ2-7; 8 bases are a match to TRBD2. The CDR3 is 15 residues long. The germline V gene encodes CDR1 SGHTS and CDR2 YDEGEE. Trimming cost V 2 bases and J 0 bases; bases outside gene matches: 4. The CDR3 loop is CASSFGGTSSYEQYF. The CDR3 DNA reads TGTGCCAGCAGCTTTGGGGGGACTAGCTCCTACGAGCAGTACTTC.

The gene calls are TRBV6-1 and TRBJ2-6, with D tentatively TRBD2 (5 bases). Trimming left V 1 base short and J 1 base short, with 8 bases between. CDR1 is MNHNS and CDR2 is SASEGT in the germline V gene. The CDR3 totals 16 residues. The CDR3 spells CASSEVGSSGANVLTF. Here the CDR3 DNA reads TGTGCCAGCAGTGAAGTAGGGAGTTCTGGGGCCAACGTCCTGACTTTC.

In its sample, this clonotype was seen a few times. The J gene is TRBJ2-2, the V gene TRBV9; D call uncertain. The CDR3 has 12 amino acids. The V gene lost 7 bases and the J gene lost 8 bases, with 12 bases spanning the gap. CDR1 is SGDLS, CDR2 YYNGEE, per germline. For the CDR3, the DNA is TGTGCCAGCTCACCGGTGAGGGGGGAGCTGTTTTTT. Protein product: CASSPVRGELFF.

Here the CDR3 reads CASSVDTWGANYGYTF. The CDR3 DNA sequence: TGTGCCAGCAGCGTAGATACTTGGGGGGCTAACTATGGCTACACCTTC. The chain recombines TRBV9 with TRBJ1-2; D is perhaps TRBD1 (5 bases). This CDR3 has 16 amino acids. V gave up 0 bases and J gave up 0 bases, with 12 bases separating them. Germline V lookup: CDR1 SGDLS, CDR2 YYNGEE.

This clonotype was detected a few times. The J gene is TRBJ1-1, the V gene TRBV3-1; no clear D gene. The CDR3 is 15 residues long. V lost 1 base and J lost 1, with 10 bases in between. The germline V gene encodes CDR1 LGHDT and CDR2 YNNKEL (reference sequence). The CDR3 nucleotides read TGTGCCAGCAGCCAAGTAAAGGGCCAGAACACTGAAGCTTTCTTT. This encodes CASSQVKGQNTEAFF. The full variable domain, its missing parts supplied by reference TRBV3-1 and TRBJ1-1, is DTAVSQTPKYLVTQMGNDKSIKCEQNLGHDTMYWYKQDSKKFLKIMFSYNNKELIINETVPNRFSPKSPDKAHLNLHINSLELGDSAVYFCASSQVKGQNTEAFFGQGTRLTVV.

This clonotype came up a few times. The rearrangement joins TRBV5-5 to TRBJ2-7; tentatively, D is TRBD1 (5 bases). With 0 bases removed from V and 5 bases from J, the gap between germline ends came to 15 bases. From germline, CDR1 is SGHKS and CDR2 YYEKEE (reference sequence). The CDR3 runs 15 residues. CDR3 residues: CASSLVPGKVNEQYF. The CDR3 DNA sequence: TGTGCCAGCAGCTTGGTTCCAGGGAAGGTAAACGAGCAGTACTTC.

This clonotype has a count of ten or more. This chain links TRBV13 with TRBJ2-7, with D unresolved. Germline V gene data show CDR1 as PRHDT and CDR2 as FYEKMQ (reference sequence). CDR3 length: 14 amino acids. The germline V and J ends were trimmed by 1 base and 6 bases, with 13 bases remaining between them. This CDR3 is CASSLDIKGGEQYF. CDR3 DNA sequence: TGTGCCAGCAGCTTAGACATTAAGGGCGGCGAGCAGTACTTC.

The rearrangement links TRBV2 to TRBJ1-5, with D tentatively TRBD1 (5 bases). Deletions cut 6 bases from V and 14 bases from J, with 20 bases between. From germline, CDR1 is SNHLY and CDR2 FYNNEI. The CDR3 consists of 13 residues. In DNA form, the CDR3 reads TGTGCCAGCAGATTCGCACAGGCCTCCTACGAGCATTTT. Residues: CASRFAQASYEHF.

The chain employs TRBV15 and TRBJ2-7, with unresolved D. CDR1 is LNHNV and CDR2 is YYDKDF in the germline V gene (reference sequence). The CDR3 is made up of 12 amino acids. Trimming took 2 bases from V and 4 from J, leaving 6 bases between them. This CDR3 reads CATSRPQYEQYF. In DNA, the CDR3 is TGTGCCACCAGCAGACCCCAATACGAGCAGTACTTC.